The present T cell receptor (beta chain) was sequenced within a study of molecular identifiers for immune sequencing clone quantification. Study-level results: Barcodes shared by identical TCR molecules could lead to underestimated sizes of highly expanded clones. The share of molecules held by clones above 20 RNA copies was over 97% in effector cells and under 1% in naive cells.

This CDR3 comprises 14 residues. Germline V lookup: CDR1 SGHNT, CDR2 YENEEA. In the sort, naive CD8 T cells were defined as CD8+CD4-CCR7+CD45RA+. Regarding this clonotype: Its specificity is unknown. With a much larger clone just one base away, this may be a read error.

Libraries of bulk TCR were made by previously described methods (with listed TCR primers). TCRdb used MiXCR to reprocess the PCR reads, holding one entry per CDR3 protein. The sample lists 65,000 to 70,000 distinct CDR3 sequences; over 15% were seen once. The V gene is TRBV11-3, the J gene TRBJ2-4; 8 bases align to TRBD2. Sequenced sample: naive CD8+ T cells from blood, with Jurkat cell RNA spiked in. Regarding subset: FACS-sorted CD8+CD4-CCR7+CD45RA+ naive T cells. This clonotype originated in a human donor in good health. Some libraries in this study had Jurkat cell RNA spiked in. CDR3 protein: CTSSPGTSKNIQYF. In DNA, the CDR3 is TGTACCAGCAGCCCTGGGACTAGTAAGAACATTCAGTACTTC.